This TCR beta chain was sequenced during a study of T cells expressing NK-cell markers. Study in general: From sorted CD3+CD56+NKG2C+, CD3+CD56+NKG2C- and CD3+CD56-NKG2C+ T cells came the TCR beta repertoires.

Germline V gives CDR1 MNHNS, CDR2 SASEGT. The CDR3 is 14 residues long. From the 5' RACE reads, TCRdb lists one entry per CDR3 protein and no DNA. The listing contains 400,000 to 450,000 distinct CDR3 sequences. The origin of this receptor is a woman between 18 and 75 years old in good health. Sequences were obtained from blood T cells: a sorted CD56 or NKG2C T cell subset, CD4+ or CD8+ T cells, or bulk PBMC T cells (not recorded which). The gene calls are TRBV6-1 and TRBJ1-6; TCRdb calls TRBD1, which cannot be checked without DNA. The CDR3 loop reads CASTPGQPNSPLHF.